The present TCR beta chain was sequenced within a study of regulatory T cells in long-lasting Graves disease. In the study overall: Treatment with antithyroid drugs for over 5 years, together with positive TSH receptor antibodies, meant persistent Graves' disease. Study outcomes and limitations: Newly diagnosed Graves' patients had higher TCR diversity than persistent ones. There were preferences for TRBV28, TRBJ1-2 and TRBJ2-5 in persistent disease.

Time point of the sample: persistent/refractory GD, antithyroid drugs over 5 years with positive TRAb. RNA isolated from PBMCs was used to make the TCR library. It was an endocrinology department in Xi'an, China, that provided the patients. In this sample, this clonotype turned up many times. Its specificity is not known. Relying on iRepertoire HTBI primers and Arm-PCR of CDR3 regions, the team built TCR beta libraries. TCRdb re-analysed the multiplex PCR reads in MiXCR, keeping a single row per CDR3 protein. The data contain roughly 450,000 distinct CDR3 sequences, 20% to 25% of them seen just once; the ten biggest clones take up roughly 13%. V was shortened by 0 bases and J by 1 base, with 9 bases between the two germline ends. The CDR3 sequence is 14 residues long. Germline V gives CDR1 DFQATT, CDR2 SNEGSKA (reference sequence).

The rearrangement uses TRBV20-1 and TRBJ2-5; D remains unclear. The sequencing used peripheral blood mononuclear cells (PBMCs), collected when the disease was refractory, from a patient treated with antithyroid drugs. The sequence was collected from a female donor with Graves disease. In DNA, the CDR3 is TGCAGTGCTAGAGATGGGGTAGTCCAAGAGACCCAGTACTTC. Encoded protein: CSARDGVVQETQYF.